The 20 T cell receptor beta chains below all came from one sample that was sequenced in a study of regulatory T cells in long-lasting Graves disease. Time point given: persistent/refractory GD, antithyroid drugs over 5 years with positive TRAb. Extracted RNA from PBMCs served as the source of the TCR library. Relying on iRepertoire HTBI primers and Arm-PCR of CDR3 regions, the team built TCR beta libraries. TCRdb reprocessed the multiplex PCR reads with MiXCR, giving one entry per CDR3 protein. The sample consists of hundreds of thousands of distinct CDR3 sequences, around 20% of them appearing once. Sequences were derived from peripheral blood mononuclear cells (PBMCs), sampled when the disease was refractory, from a patient treated with antithyroid drugs. Receptors originate from a female donor with Graves disease.

Comment on this clonotype: One end of the junction does not line up with germline, which may come from a read error. The chain uses TRBV13 and TRBJ2-7, with D tentatively TRBD2 (6 bases). CDR1 is PRHDT, CDR2 FYEKMQ, per germline (reference sequence). The CDR3 runs 14 residues. CDR3 in DNA: TGTGCCGGCAGCTTAGGTGGCGGGGCCTACGAGCAGTACTTC. Translation gives CAGSLGGGAYEQYF.

A few counts support this clonotype. This chain links TRBV14 with TRBJ1-1; 8 bases are shared with TRBD1. The CDR3 runs 16 residues. With V trimmed by 7 bases and J by 1 base, 11 bases remained unmatched. The germline V gene encodes CDR1 SGHDN and CDR2 FVKESK. In DNA form, the CDR3 reads TGTGCCAGCAACAAGGGGGCCGGGACAGGGAACACTGAAGCTTTCTTT. The encoded protein is CASNKGAGTGNTEAFF.

The chain has TRBV7-9 and TRBJ2-7, with D possibly matching TRBD2 (6 bases). Trimming stripped 0 bases from V and 1 base from J, with 16 bases between. CDR1 is SEHNR and CDR2 is FQNEAQ in the germline V gene (reference sequence). This CDR3 region has 17 residues. The CDR3 spells CASSLAPAGGRSYEQYF. CDR3 sequence (DNA): TGTGCCAGCAGCTTAGCGCCTGCCGGGGGAAGGTCCTACGAGCAGTACTTC.

The chain combines TRBV6-5 with TRBJ1-6, with 9 bases identical to TRBD1. With V trimmed by 4 bases and J by 10 bases, 5 bases remained unmatched. Germline CDR1 is MNHEY and CDR2 is SVGAGI. This CDR3 has 14 amino acids. The CDR3 sequence: CASSSDRGRSPLHF. In DNA form, the CDR3 reads TGTGCCAGCAGTTCGGACAGGGGACGGTCACCCCTCCACTTT.

The chain has TRBV19 and TRBJ2-7; 8 bases align to TRBD2. Germline assignment: CDR1 LNHDA and CDR2 SQIVND (reference sequence). The CDR3 contains 16 residues. V shed 4 bases, J shed 2 bases, and the junction held 10 bases outside the gene matches. CDR3 DNA sequence: TGTGCCAGTAGTAGGGGACTAGGAAAACAAGCCTACGAGCAGTACTTC. It encodes CASSRGLGKQAYEQYF.

Note on this clonotype: This clone may be a read error of a much larger clone one base away. This chain connects TRBV24-1 to TRBJ1-5; D not resolved. Germline V CDR1 and CDR2: KGHDR, SFDVKD. The CDR3 totals 12 residues. CDR3 DNA sequence: TGTGCCACCAGTGATTTCAATCAGCCCCGGCATTTT. Translation: CATSDFNQPRHF.

This chain uses TRBV7-2 with TRBJ2-5; possible D gene TRBD2, 6 bases. The CDR3 covers 18 residues. The germline V and J ends were trimmed by 5 bases and 5 bases, with 27 bases remaining between them. Germline CDR1 and CDR2: SGHTA and FQGNSA. The CDR3 reads CASSPYHRGSGLGETQYF. For the CDR3, the DNA is TGTGCCAGCAGCCCGTATCATAGGGGTAGCGGTTTGGGGGAGACCCAGTACTTC.

This clonotype was counted between two and nine times. The V call is TRBV19, the J call TRBJ1-2, with D tentatively TRBD1 (5 bases). V lost 3 bases and J 8 bases, leaving 10 bases between the germline ends. The CDR3 has 12 residues. Germline assignment: CDR1 LNHDA and CDR2 SQIVND (reference sequence). In DNA, the CDR3 is TGTGCCAGTAGTATCCGGGGCTGGGGCTACACCTTC. Protein: CASSIRGWGYTF.

V and J are TRBV28 and TRBJ1-2; D remains ambiguous. The germline V gene has CDR1 MDHEN and CDR2 SYDVKM. Trimming left V 5 bases short and J 4 bases short, with 8 bases between. There are 12 residues in the CDR3. The chain's CDR3 is CASSPRIYGYTF. For the CDR3, the DNA is TGTGCCAGCAGTCCTCGAATCTATGGCTACACCTTC.

The table lists this clonotype with many counts. This sequence joins TRBV7-2 and TRBJ2-2, with 14 nucleotides matching TRBD2. The V and J ends lost 5 bases and 7 bases, in that order; junction bases with no gene match: 6. Germline V lookup: CDR1 SGHTA, CDR2 FQGNSA. This CDR3 has 16 residues. The CDR3 region is CASSDGTSGRVGELFF. The CDR3 DNA reads as TGTGCCAGCAGCGACGGGACTAGCGGGAGAGTCGGGGAGCTGTTTTTT.

Comments on this clonotype: It may be a read error: a sequence one base away is much more abundant. The genes are TRBV2 and TRBJ2-7, with 8 nucleotides matching TRBD1. The CDR3 is 15 amino acids. Germline V gene data show CDR1 as SNHLY and CDR2 as FYNNEI. CDR3 coding DNA: TGTGCCCGCAGCCGCGATGGACAGGGCCTGGGGGAGCAGTACTTC. Its protein product is CARSRDGQGLGEQYF.

This clonotype appeared many times. The CDR3, as DNA: TGCAGTGCTAGAGCCGACATGGGCCGGACTGAAGCTTTCTTT. This encodes CSARADMGRTEAFF. The chain links TRBV20-1 to TRBJ1-1; D gene unclear. The V gene's germline CDR1 is DFQATT and CDR2 SNEGSKA (reference sequence). Trimming removed 1 base from V and 5 bases from J, with 14 bases in between. The CDR3 has 14 amino acids.

The table lists this clonotype with a few counts. The chain links TRBV10-3 to TRBJ2-7; TRBD1 aligns across 12 bases. This CDR3 contains 12 residues. Trimming cost V 11 bases and J 6 bases; bases outside gene matches: 5. Germline values: CDR1 ENHRY, CDR2 SYGVKD. CDR3 bases: TGTGCCGTGGGACAGGGGGCGTTCGAGCAGTACTTC. It is translated as CAVGQGAFEQYF.

This clonotype was counted many times. The chain uses TRBV19 and TRBJ1-6, with D unresolved. Per germline, CDR1 LNHDA and CDR2 SQIVND (reference sequence). The V and J ends lost 6 bases and 5 bases respectively, with 20 bases between them. CDR3 size: 17 residues. The CDR3 DNA is TGTGCCAGTAGCACGCCCCAACCGGGGAGGAATAATTCACCCCTCCACTTT. Amino acid sequence: CASSTPQPGRNNSPLHF.

This clonotype has more than one count but fewer than ten. The chain links TRBV19 to TRBJ1-2; D remains unclear. The germline V and J ends were trimmed by 3 bases and 7 bases, with 6 bases remaining between them. This CDR3 is built from 11 residues. Germline V lookup: CDR1 LNHDA, CDR2 SQIVND (reference sequence). The CDR3: CASSIPGGYTF. CDR3 DNA sequence: TGTGCCAGTAGTATTCCCGGTGGCTACACCTTC.

This clonotype showed up many times. The junction departs from the called germline gene at one end, perhaps through a read error. The chain carries TRBV12-3 or TRBV12-4 and TRBJ1-1, with a tentative D call TRBD1 (5 bases). This CDR3 is 13 amino acids long. CDR3 residues: CASSLGANTEAFF. CDR3 nucleotides: TGCGCCAGCAGTCTCGGGGCGAACACTGAAGCTTTCTTT.

This clonotype showed up many times. This sequence joins TRBV7-3 and TRBJ2-7; maybe TRBD2 (6 bases). CDR3 length: 14 amino acids. From germline, CDR1 is SGHTA and CDR2 FQGTGA. Trimming shortened V by 5 bases and J by 1 base, and 12 bases separated the two germline ends. CDR3 region: CASSIDSGSYEQYF. CDR3 in DNA: TGTGCCAGCAGCATAGATAGCGGATCCTACGAGCAGTACTTC.

The sample holds many counts of this clonotype. The gene calls are TRBV2 and TRBJ1-4, with 8 bases aligning to TRBD1. The CDR3 runs 16 residues. The germline V gene encodes CDR1 SNHLY and CDR2 FYNNEI. V dropped 2 bases and J dropped 8; count of bases not matched to a gene: 10. For the CDR3, the DNA is TGTGCCAGCAGTGAATTCCCCCAGGGGGCAGGAGAAAAACTGTTTTTT. This codes for CASSEFPQGAGEKLFF.

This clonotype was counted many times. The V call is TRBV12-3 or TRBV12-4, the J call TRBJ2-7, with 8 bases identical to TRBD1. V lost 6 bases and J lost 5; bases outside the gene matches: 12. The CDR3 contains 15 residues. The CDR3 reads CASSRKFQGAHEQYF. Here the CDR3 DNA reads TGTGCCAGCAGCCGCAAATTTCAGGGGGCACACGAGCAGTACTTC.

This clonotype was seen only a few times. This chain uses TRBV7-2 with TRBJ2-2, with 9 bases fitting TRBD2. The ends lost 1 base at V and 5 bases at J; junction bases unmatched: 11. The germline gives CDR1 SGHTA, CDR2 FQGNSA. This CDR3 contains 18 residues. The CDR3 region has the DNA TGTGCCAGCAGCTTAGGGGCCGCTAGCGGGATGGGTACCGGGGAGCTGTTTTTT. The encoded protein is CASSLGAASGMGTGELFF.